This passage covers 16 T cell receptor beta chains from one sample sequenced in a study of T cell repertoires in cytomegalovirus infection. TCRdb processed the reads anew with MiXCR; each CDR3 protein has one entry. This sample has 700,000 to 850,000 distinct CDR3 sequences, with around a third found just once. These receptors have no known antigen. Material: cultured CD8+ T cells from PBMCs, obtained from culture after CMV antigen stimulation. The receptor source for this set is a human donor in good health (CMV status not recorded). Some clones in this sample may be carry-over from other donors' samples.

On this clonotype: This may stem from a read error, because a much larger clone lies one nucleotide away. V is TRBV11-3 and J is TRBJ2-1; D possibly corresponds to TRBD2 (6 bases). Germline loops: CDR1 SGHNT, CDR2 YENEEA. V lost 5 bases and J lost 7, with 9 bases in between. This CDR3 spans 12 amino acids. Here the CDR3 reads CASSPGENEQFF. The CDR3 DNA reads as TGTGCCAGCAGCCCGGGGGAGAATGAGCAGTTCTTC.

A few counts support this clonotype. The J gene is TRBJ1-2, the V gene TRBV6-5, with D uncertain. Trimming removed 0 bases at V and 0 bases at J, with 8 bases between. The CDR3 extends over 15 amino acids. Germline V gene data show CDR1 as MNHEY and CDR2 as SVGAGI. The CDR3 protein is CASSYSWGTNYGYTF. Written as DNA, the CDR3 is TGTGCCAGCAGTTACTCCTGGGGAACTAACTATGGCTACACCTTC.

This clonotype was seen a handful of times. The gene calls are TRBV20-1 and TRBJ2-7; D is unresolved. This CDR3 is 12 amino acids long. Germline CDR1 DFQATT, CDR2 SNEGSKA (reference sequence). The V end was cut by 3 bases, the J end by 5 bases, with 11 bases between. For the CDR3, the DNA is TGCAGTGCTAGGGGAATTAGCAACGAGCAGTACGTC. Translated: CSARGISNEQYV.

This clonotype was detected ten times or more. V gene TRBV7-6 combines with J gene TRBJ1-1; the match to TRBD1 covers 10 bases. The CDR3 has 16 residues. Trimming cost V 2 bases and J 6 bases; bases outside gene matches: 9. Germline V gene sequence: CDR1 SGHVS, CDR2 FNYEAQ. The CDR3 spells CASSLTPEGTGAEAFF. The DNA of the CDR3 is TGTGCCAGCAGCTTAACTCCAGAGGGGACAGGGGCTGAAGCTTTCTTT.

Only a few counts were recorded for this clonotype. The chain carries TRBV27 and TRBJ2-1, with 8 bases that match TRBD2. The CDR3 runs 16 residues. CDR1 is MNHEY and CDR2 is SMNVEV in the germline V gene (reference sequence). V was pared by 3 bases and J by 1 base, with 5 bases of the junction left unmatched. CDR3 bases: TGTGCCAGCAGTTTTTCAGCGGGGGATTCCTACAATGAGCAGTTCTTC. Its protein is CASSFSAGDSYNEQFF.

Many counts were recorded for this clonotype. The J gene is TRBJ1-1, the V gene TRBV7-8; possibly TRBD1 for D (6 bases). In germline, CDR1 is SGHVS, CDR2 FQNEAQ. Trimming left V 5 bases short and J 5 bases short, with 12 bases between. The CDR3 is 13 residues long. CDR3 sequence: CASSPGTPTEAFF. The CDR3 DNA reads TGTGCCAGCAGCCCCGGGACACCGACTGAAGCTTTCTTT.

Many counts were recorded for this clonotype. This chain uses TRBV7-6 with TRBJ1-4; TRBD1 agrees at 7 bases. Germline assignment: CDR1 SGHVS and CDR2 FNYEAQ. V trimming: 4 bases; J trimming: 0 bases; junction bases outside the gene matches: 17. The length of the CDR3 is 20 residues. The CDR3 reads CASSSRRIGQATSTNEKLFF. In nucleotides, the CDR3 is TGTGCCAGCAGCTCCCGCCGGATAGGACAGGCGACTTCAACTAATGAAAAACTGTTTTTT.

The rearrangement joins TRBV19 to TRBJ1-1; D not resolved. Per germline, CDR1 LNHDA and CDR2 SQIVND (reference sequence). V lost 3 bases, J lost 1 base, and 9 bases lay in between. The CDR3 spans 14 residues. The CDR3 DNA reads TGTGCCAGTAGTATCCTTGACCCGAACACTGAAGCTTTCTTT. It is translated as CASSILDPNTEAFF. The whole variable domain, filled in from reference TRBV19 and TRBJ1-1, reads DGGITQSPKYLFRKEGQNVTLSCEQNLNHDAMYWYRQDPGQGLRLIYYSQIVNDFQKGDIAEGYSVSREKKESFPLTVTSAQKNPTAFYLCASSILDPNTEAFFGQGTRLTVV.

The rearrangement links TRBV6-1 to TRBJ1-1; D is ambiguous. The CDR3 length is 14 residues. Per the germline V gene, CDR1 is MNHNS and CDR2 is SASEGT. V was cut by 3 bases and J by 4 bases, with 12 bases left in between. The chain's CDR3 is CASSDPGMSTEAFF. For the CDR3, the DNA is TGTGCCAGCAGTGATCCGGGGATGAGCACTGAAGCTTTCTTT.

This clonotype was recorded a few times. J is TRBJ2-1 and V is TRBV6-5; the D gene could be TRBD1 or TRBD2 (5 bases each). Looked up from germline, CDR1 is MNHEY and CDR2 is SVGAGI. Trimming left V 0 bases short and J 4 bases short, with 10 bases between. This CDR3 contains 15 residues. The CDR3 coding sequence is TGTGCCAGCAGTTACTCCCAGGGAGATTACAATGAGCAGTTCTTC. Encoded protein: CASSYSQGDYNEQFF.

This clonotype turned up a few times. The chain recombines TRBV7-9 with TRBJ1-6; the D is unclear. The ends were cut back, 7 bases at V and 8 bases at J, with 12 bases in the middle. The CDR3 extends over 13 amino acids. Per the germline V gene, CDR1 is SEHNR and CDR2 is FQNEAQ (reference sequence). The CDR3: CASTPDGYSPLHF. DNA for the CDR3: TGTGCCAGCACCCCGGACGGCTATTCACCCCTCCACTTT.

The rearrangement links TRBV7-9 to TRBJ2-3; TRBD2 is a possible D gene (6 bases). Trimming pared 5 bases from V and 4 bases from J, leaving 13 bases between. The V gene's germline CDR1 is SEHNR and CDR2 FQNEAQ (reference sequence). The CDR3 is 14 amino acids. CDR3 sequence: CASSPAGRADTQYF. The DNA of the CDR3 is TGTGCCAGCAGCCCGGCGGGGCGTGCAGATACGCAGTATTTT.

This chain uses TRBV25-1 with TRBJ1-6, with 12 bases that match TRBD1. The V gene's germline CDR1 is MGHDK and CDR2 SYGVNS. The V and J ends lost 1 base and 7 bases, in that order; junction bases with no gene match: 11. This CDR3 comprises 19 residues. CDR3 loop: CASSESGTGGLVENSPLHF. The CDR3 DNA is TGTGCCAGCAGTGAATCGGGGACAGGGGGCTTGGTCGAGAATTCACCCCTCCACTTT.

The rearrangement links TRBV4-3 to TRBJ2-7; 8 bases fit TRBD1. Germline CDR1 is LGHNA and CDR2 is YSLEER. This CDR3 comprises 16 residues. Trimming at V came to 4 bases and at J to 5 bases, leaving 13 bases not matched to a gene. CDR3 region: CASSLRPDRVRNEQYV. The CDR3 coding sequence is TGCGCCAGCAGCCTTCGACCGGACAGGGTGCGGAACGAGCAGTACGTC.

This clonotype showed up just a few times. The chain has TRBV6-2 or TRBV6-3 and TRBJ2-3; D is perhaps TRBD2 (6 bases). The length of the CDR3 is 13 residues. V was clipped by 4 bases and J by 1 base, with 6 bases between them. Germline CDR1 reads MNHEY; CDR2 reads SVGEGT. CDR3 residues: CASSWRGTDTQYF. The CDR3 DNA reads TGTGCCAGCAGTTGGAGGGGCACAGATACGCAGTATTTT.

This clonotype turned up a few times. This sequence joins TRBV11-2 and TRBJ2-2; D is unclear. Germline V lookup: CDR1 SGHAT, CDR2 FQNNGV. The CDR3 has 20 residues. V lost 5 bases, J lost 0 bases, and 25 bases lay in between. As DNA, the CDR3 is TGTGCCAGCAGCCGTTACAGTCCTCCTAAACAGAGATCGAACACCGGGGAGCTGTTTTTT. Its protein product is CASSRYSPPKQRSNTGELFF.